This T cell receptor (beta chain) was captured in a study of blood T cell repertoires in COVID-19 (dated by TCRdb to 2020 to 2021). For the wider study: Samples covering the acute and convalescent phases of COVID-19 were provided by collaborators in the United States, Italy and Spain. Where available, HLA class I and class II types were taken from metadata supplied by the sample provider and were not determined by assay-based typing. Subjects who had been exposed to COVID-19, were actively infected with it, or had recovered from it provided the deeply sampled blood TCRbeta repertoires that made up the dataset. Sample metadata almost always included a de-identified subject ID, COVID-19 status, age in years and sex. The material from the prospective study consisted of cDNA or gDNA derived from T cells, B-cell-depleted T cells, or PBMCs. The repertoires were released in a freely available public database meant as a resource for research on the immune response to SARS-CoV-2. The samples were drawn from the first 160 participants of the ongoing ImmuneRACE study and from more than 1,000 subjects provided by 6 global collaborators.

Clipping removes 1 base from V and 5 bases from J, with 7 as the unmatched junction base count. The CDR3 holds 16 amino acids from the cysteine to the phenylalanine. Only the CDR3 DNA is retained, 48 bases long and in frame from the first base. From a lookup of the germline V gene, CDR1 and CDR2 are SGHTA and FQGNSA. Broader findings and caveats from the paper: The amount of clinical and demographic metadata varied by source and participant and was provided uncurated.

Notes on this clone: Which antigen it targets is not known. No quality values exist for individual bases; no much larger clone is one base distant.

Whole blood was collected in K2EDTA tubes by collaborating institutions according to the institutions' own protocols. For TCRbeta analysis, collaborators shipped samples as frozen whole blood, isolated PBMCs, or DNA extracted from either of those sample types. TCRbeta CDR3 regions were amplified from genomic DNA using the immunoSEQ Assay, a bias-controlled multiplex PCR. The paper's data handling went like this. The number of nucleated cells in each sample was estimated from the amplification of reference gene primers within the assay. To quantify the absolute abundance of each unique TCRbeta CDR3 rearrangement, sequence reads were collapsed and filtered. For each sample, productive Simpson clonality was calculated as the square root of Simpson's diversity index across productive rearrangements. This immuneACCESS table, as held by TCRdb, lists in-frame sequences with V and J called but not all clones. Of the missing ones, under half trace to an unresolved V gene in checked studies; the others have no known cause. V, J and clone size are those of that table, while D and trimming were read from the DNA. The sample yields approximately 200,000 clones; approximately 91% were counted once. The ten largest clonotypes hold about 2% of the sample.

Sequenced material: peripheral blood. This TCR was sampled from a man aged 70-80 years with active or convalescent COVID-19. Rearrangement joined TRBV7-2 to TRBJ2-2, with 7 junctional bases fitting TRBD1. The CDR3 corresponds to CASSLVAGGRTGELFF. The nucleotides read TGTGCCAGCAGCTTAGTGGCAGGGGGAAGGACCGGGGAGCTGTTTTTT.